The present TCR beta chain was sequenced within a study of T-cell memory formation after mild COVID-19. Turning to the study itself: Clusters were largely donor specific. Study-wide results and caveats: SARS-CoV-2 specificity of second-wave clones peaking day 37 was unconfirmed. The study detected some responding clones in pre-infection memory, suggesting cross-reactive memory joined.

This CDR3 has 16 residues. The trim removed 4 bases at V and 7 bases at J, leaving 10 bases unmatched. Germline V lookup: CDR1 ENHRY, CDR2 SYGVKD. This clonotype was detected many times. No antigen is known for it. TCRdb analysed the 5' RACE reads with MiXCR anew, one entry per CDR3 protein. The table has roughly 380,000 distinct CDR3 sequences, 25% to 30% seen once. V is TRBV10-3 and J is TRBJ2-1; TRBD2 matches 10 bases. The sequenced sample was PBMCs or a T cell subset sorted from them (not recorded which). The receptor was derived from an adult woman who had mild COVID-19 (a few samples of this study predate the infection). Cell type and time point are not known. In nucleotides, the CDR3 is TGTGCCATCAGTGTGGGGCTAGCGGGAGATAGGAATGAGCAGTTCTTC. Its protein product is CAISVGLAGDRNEQFF.